Below, 25 T cell receptor beta chains from the same sample are listed, as sequenced in a study of shared clonotypes between healthy human individuals. Sequencing used immunoSEQ multiplex PCR; TCRdb keeps in-frame clones, though not all of them. The profile shows about 590,000 clones, nearly 97% of them singletons. Naive CD8 cells, CD45RO-negative and positively selected for CCR7, excluded terminally differentiated effector memory CD45RA+ cells. Sequencing was performed on naive CD8+ T cells sorted from blood. These receptors were taken from a woman aged 25-40 years in good health.

J is TRBJ1-2 and V is TRBV19; the match to TRBD1 covers 9 bases. Germline assignment: CDR1 LNHDA and CDR2 SQIVND (reference sequence). The CDR3 is 14 amino acids. V dropped 6 bases and J dropped 8; count of bases not matched to a gene: 10. The CDR3 protein is CASRAGQGFGGYTF. The CDR3 DNA follows: TGTGCCAGTAGAGCGGGACAGGGCTTTGGCGGCTACACCTTC. Full variable domain (outside the CDR3, taken from reference TRBV19 and TRBJ1-2): DGGITQSPKYLFRKEGQNVTLSCEQNLNHDAMYWYRQDPGQGLRLIYYSQIVNDFQKGDIAEGYSVSREKKESFPLTVTSAQKNPTAFYLCASRAGQGFGGYTFGSGTRLTVV.

This clone occurred once. The rearrangement joins TRBV5-8 to TRBJ1-5; D is undetermined. The germline V gene has CDR1 SGHTS and CDR2 YDEGEE. V lost 4 bases to trimming and J lost 1 base, with 12 bases between them. The CDR3 totals 15 residues. The CDR3 here is CASSPWWSSNQPQHF. The CDR3 DNA reads as TGTGCCAGCAGCCCGTGGTGGTCGAGCAATCAGCCCCAGCATTTT.

This chain connects TRBV27 to TRBJ2-5; no definite D call. CDR1 is MNHEY and CDR2 is SMNVEV in the germline V gene (reference sequence). V lost 4 bases, J lost 5 bases, and 14 bases lay in between. This CDR3 spans 14 amino acids. CDR3 in amino acids: CASSSRSSHETQYF. DNA for the CDR3: TGTGCCAGCAGTTCACGATCTAGTCACGAGACCCAGTACTTC.

The V and J genes are TRBV2 and TRBJ1-2, with D possibly matching TRBD1 (5 bases). Germline assignment: CDR1 SNHLY and CDR2 FYNNEI. The V end lost 10 bases, the J end lost 3 bases, and 18 bases lay between the germline ends. The CDR3 covers 14 residues. This CDR3 is CATHGGGLDYGYTF. CDR3 nucleotide sequence: TGTGCCACCCATGGGGGGGGGTTAGACTATGGCTACACCTTC.

This chain connects TRBV5-1 to TRBJ1-4; D perhaps matches TRBD1 (5 bases). This CDR3 is built from 15 residues. V shed 0 bases and J shed 7 bases, with 13 bases lying between them. The germline V gene has CDR1 SGHRS and CDR2 YFSETQ. CDR3 in DNA: TGCGCCAGCAGCTTGGATGGGACGGCTGGTGAAAAACTGTTTTTT. Translating it yields CASSLDGTAGEKLFF.

The chain joins TRBV6-5 to TRBJ1-4, with a weak D call TRBD1 (6 bases). This CDR3 is 15 amino acids long. Looked up from germline, CDR1 is MNHEY and CDR2 is SVGAGI. The germline V and J ends were trimmed by 0 bases and 7 bases, with 12 bases remaining between them. The CDR3 protein is CASSYSWGAGEKLFF. The CDR3 nucleotides read TGTGCCAGCAGTTACTCTTGGGGGGCAGGTGAAAAACTGTTTTTT.

The chain links TRBV13 to TRBJ2-2; 11 bases fit TRBD2. Germline assignment: CDR1 PRHDT and CDR2 FYEKMQ (reference sequence). The CDR3 contains 16 residues. Unmatched junction bases numbered 5, after V lost 5 bases and J lost 3 bases. CDR3 sequence: CASSILAGVHTGELFF. CDR3 in DNA: TGTGCCAGCAGCATACTAGCGGGAGTCCACACCGGGGAGCTGTTTTTT.

This chain uses TRBV10-3 with TRBJ2-7; D perhaps matches TRBD1 (6 bases). V lost 6 bases and J 2 bases, leaving 11 bases between the germline ends. Germline CDR1 is ENHRY and CDR2 is SYGVKD. The CDR3 has 13 amino acids. CDR3 sequence (DNA): TGTGCCATCAGGGGGTACAGGGCCTACGAGCAGTACTTC. Translation gives CAIRGYRAYEQYF.

This clone was seen once. V is TRBV5-1 and J is TRBJ2-1; TRBD2 aligns across 8 bases. From germline, CDR1 is SGHRS and CDR2 YFSETQ. The CDR3 loop spans 16 amino acids. The V and J ends lost 0 bases and 4 bases, in that order; junction bases with no gene match: 6. This chain's CDR3 is CASSLEVAGWYNEQFF. As DNA, the CDR3 is TGCGCCAGCAGCTTGGAGGTAGCGGGATGGTACAATGAGCAGTTCTTC.

The chain has TRBV7-6 and TRBJ2-5; 11 nucleotides agree with TRBD2. Germline loops: CDR1 SGHVS, CDR2 FNYEAQ. This CDR3 contains 15 residues. Losses at the gene ends were 6 bases for V and 5 bases for J; bases not matched to a gene: 8. The chain's CDR3 is CASSSLAGGSETQYF. In DNA, the CDR3 is TGTGCCAGCAGTTCGTTAGCGGGAGGGTCGGAGACCCAGTACTTC.

The V and J genes are TRBV7-9 and TRBJ2-1; D ambiguous. The CDR3 is 14 amino acids. V was pared by 0 bases and J by 3 bases, with 6 bases between. Germline V gene data show CDR1 as SEHNR and CDR2 as FQNEAQ (reference sequence). The CDR3 loop is CASSLASSYNEQFF. CDR3 in DNA: TGTGCCAGCAGCTTAGCTAGCAGCTACAATGAGCAGTTCTTC.

The CDR3 loop reads CASSVGDQGNTIYF. The CDR3 DNA sequence: TGTGCCAGCAGCGTAGGTGACCAAGGAAACACCATATATTTT. The V gene is TRBV9, the J gene TRBJ1-3; D not resolved. The V gene lost 0 bases and the J gene lost 4 bases, with 8 bases spanning the gap. The CDR3 totals 14 residues. Germline CDR1 is SGDLS and CDR2 is YYNGEE.

The chain uses TRBV5-8 and TRBJ1-4; D is unresolved. CDR3 length: 13 residues. Germline lookup yields CDR1 SGHTS and CDR2 YDEGEE. V was clipped by 7 bases and J by 5 bases, with 12 bases between them. CDR3 in amino acids: CASPAVSNEKLFF. The CDR3 bases are TGTGCCAGCCCCGCGGTCAGCAATGAAAAACTGTTTTTT.

This clone was counted once. The rearrangement links TRBV19 to TRBJ1-4, with D unresolved. The germline V gene encodes CDR1 LNHDA and CDR2 SQIVND (reference sequence). V shed 1 base and J shed 8 bases, with 23 bases lying between them. CDR3 length equals 18 residues. The CDR3, as DNA: TGTGCCAGTAGTATAGGGGCGACCCGAACGGCCACCGGGGAAAAACTGTTTTTT. Its translation: CASSIGATRTATGEKLFF.

This chain links TRBV29-1 with TRBJ1-1; unclear D gene. This CDR3 spans 13 amino acids. Trimming cost V 3 bases and J 2 bases, with 10 bases left between them. CDR1 SQVTM and CDR2 ANQGSEA come from the germline V gene. The CDR3 DNA is TGCAGCGTTGAGTCGTGGGGTAACACTGAAGCTTTCTTT. Its translation is CSVESWGNTEAFF.

This chain connects TRBV27 to TRBJ2-5, with 13 bases matching TRBD2. The germline CDR1 and CDR2 sequences are MNHEY and SMNVEV (reference sequence). With 3 bases clipped from V and 5 bases from J, the junction kept 9 bases outside the gene matches. The CDR3 length is 17 residues. This CDR3 is CASSFGTSGMAWETQYF. CDR3 in DNA: TGTGCCAGCAGTTTCGGGACTAGCGGGATGGCGTGGGAGACCCAGTACTTC.

There are a few counts of this clone. V gene TRBV28 combines with J gene TRBJ1-5; D is undetermined. The ends were cut back, 7 bases at V and 7 bases at J, with 17 bases in the middle. The CDR3 is 14 amino acids. The germline V gene has CDR1 MDHEN and CDR2 SYDVKM. In DNA, the CDR3 is TGTGCCAGCAAATGGACTGCGCCCAACCAGCCCCAGCATTTT. This gives the protein CASKWTAPNQPQHF.

The chain combines TRBV11-2 with TRBJ2-2; 9 bases map to TRBD2. This CDR3 contains 19 residues. The V gene end was trimmed by 1 base and the J gene end by 6 bases; junction bases not matched to a gene: 15. Germline V CDR1 and CDR2: SGHAT, FQNNGV. This CDR3 reads CASSLATFAGGRGSGELFF. The CDR3 DNA reads as TGTGCCAGCAGCTTAGCAACCTTCGCGGGAGGGCGGGGTTCCGGGGAGCTGTTTTTT. The full variable domain, its missing parts supplied by reference TRBV11-2 and TRBJ2-2, is EAGVAQSPRYKIIEKRQSVAFWCNPISGHATLYWYQQILGQGPKLLIQFQNNGVVDDSQLPKDRFSAERLKGVDSTLKIQPAKLEDSAVYLCASSLATFAGGRGSGELFFGEGSRLTVL.

For the CDR3, the DNA is TGTGCCAGCAGTCCGTCGACAGGTCCGCGTCCCCTTGGCTACACCTTC. It translates to CASSPSTGPRPLGYTF. This chain joins TRBV27 and TRBJ1-2, with TRBD1 as a possible D gene (6 bases). The CDR3 runs 16 residues. Trimming pared 5 bases from V and 7 bases from J, leaving 23 bases between. CDR1 and CDR2 (germline): MNHEY, SMNVEV (reference sequence).

The chain combines TRBV2 with TRBJ2-3; D may be TRBD2 (5 bases). With 9 bases removed from V and 4 bases from J, the gap between germline ends came to 17 bases. This CDR3 is 14 amino acids long. Per the germline V gene, CDR1 is SNHLY and CDR2 is FYNNEI. The CDR3: CAREAWRSADTQYF. DNA of the CDR3: TGTGCCAGGGAAGCCTGGAGGTCGGCAGATACGCAGTATTTT.

This sequence joins TRBV28 and TRBJ2-7; the D gene is possibly TRBD2 (6 bases). Deletions cut 5 bases from V and 5 bases from J, with 13 bases between. The V gene's germline CDR1 is MDHEN and CDR2 SYDVKM. CDR3 length: 13 residues. The CDR3 region is CASSTLLAHEQYF. In DNA, the CDR3 is TGTGCCAGCAGTACATTACTAGCTCACGAGCAGTACTTC.

A single count supports this clone. The genes are TRBV7-9 and TRBJ2-5; 9 bases agree with TRBD2. CDR3 size: 18 residues. Germline V gene sequence: CDR1 SEHNR, CDR2 FQNEAQ (reference sequence). Trimming at V came to 5 bases and at J to 7 bases, leaving 20 bases not matched to a gene. In nucleotides, the CDR3 is TGTGCCAGCAGCCCCCAAACCCTAGCGGGACTTGGTGAAGGGACCCAGTACTTC. Translating gives CASSPQTLAGLGEGTQYF.

This chain joins TRBV5-5 and TRBJ2-1; TRBD2 matches at 7 bases. The trim removed 4 bases at V and 7 bases at J, leaving 8 bases unmatched. This CDR3 is 14 amino acids long. Germline V gene data show CDR1 as SGHKS and CDR2 as YYEKEE (reference sequence). This CDR3 reads CASSLWAGANEQFF. Written as DNA, the CDR3 is TGTGCCAGCAGCCTGTGGGCGGGAGCGAATGAGCAGTTCTTC.

The sample holds one count of this clone. The chain joins TRBV7-6 to TRBJ2-7, with TRBD2 matching 10 bases. The CDR3 contains 15 residues. Germline lookup yields CDR1 SGHVS and CDR2 FNYEAQ. With V trimmed by 5 bases and J by 0 bases, 4 bases remained unmatched. The CDR3 nucleotides read TGTGCCAGCAGCCCGGGACTAGCGTTCTCCTACGAGCAGTACTTC. Its protein product is CASSPGLAFSYEQYF.

The chain combines TRBV30 with TRBJ2-7; TRBD2 aligns across 9 bases. The CDR3 length is 15 residues. Germline CDR1 GTSNPN, CDR2 SVGIG (reference sequence). After removal of 4 bases from V and 5 bases from J, the junction contained 12 bases not matched to a gene. The chain's CDR3 is CAWTPGLAGSHEQYF. DNA of the CDR3: TGTGCCTGGACACCCGGGCTAGCGGGATCCCACGAGCAGTACTTC.